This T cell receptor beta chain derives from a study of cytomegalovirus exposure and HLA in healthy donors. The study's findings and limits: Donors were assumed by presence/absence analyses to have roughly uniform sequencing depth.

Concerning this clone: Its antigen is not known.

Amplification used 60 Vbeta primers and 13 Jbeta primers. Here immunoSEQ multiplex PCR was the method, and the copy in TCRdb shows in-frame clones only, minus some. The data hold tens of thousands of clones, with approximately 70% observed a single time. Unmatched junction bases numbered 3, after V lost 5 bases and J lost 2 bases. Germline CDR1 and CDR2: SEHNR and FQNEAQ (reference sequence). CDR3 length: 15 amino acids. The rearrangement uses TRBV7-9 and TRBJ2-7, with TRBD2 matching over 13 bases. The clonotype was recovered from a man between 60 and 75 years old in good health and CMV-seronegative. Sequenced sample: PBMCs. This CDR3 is CASSPLAGGPYEQYF. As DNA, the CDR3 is TGTGCCAGCAGCCCACTAGCGGGAGGGCCCTACGAGCAGTACTTC.